This passage covers 18 T cell receptor beta chains from one sample sequenced in a study of T cells in Graves' hyperthyroidism and ophthalmopathy. Regions amplified from RNA transcripts were the TCR beta CDR3 regions. During a first-round RT-PCR of the TCR CDR3, the HTBI primer set was used. TCRdb used MiXCR to reprocess the multiplex PCR reads, holding one entry per CDR3 protein. The top ten hold 3% to 4% of the sample, which has approximately 600,000 distinct CDR3 sequences, 16% seen once. Sequencing was performed on blood. The receptors were sampled from a woman in her twenties or thirties with Graves' hyperthyroidism.

The chain couples TRBV6-5 to TRBJ1-6; no clear D gene. This CDR3 is 15 amino acids long. The germline V gene encodes CDR1 MNHEY and CDR2 SVGAGI. V dropped 2 bases and J dropped 8 bases, with 13 bases sitting between them. CDR3 sequence: CASSYGGDQDSPLHF. The CDR3 nucleotides are TGTGCCAGCAGTTACGGAGGAGACCAGGATTCACCCCTCCACTTT.

This clonotype was seen repeatedly, ten times or more. CDR3 amino acids: CASSQVGEEREKLFF. DNA for the CDR3: TGTGCCAGCAGCCAGGTTGGAGAGGAGCGCGAAAAACTGTTTTTT. This sequence joins TRBV3-1 and TRBJ1-4, with D hard to call. Trimming shortened V by 3 bases and J by 8 bases, and 16 bases separated the two germline ends. The CDR3 length is 15 residues. CDR1 and CDR2 (germline): LGHDT, YNNKEL (reference sequence).

This clonotype was observed a few times. V usage is TRBV5-1 and J usage is TRBJ2-1; 8 bases are shared with TRBD2. V gave up 1 base and J gave up 4 bases; unmatched junction bases: 7. The CDR3 totals 16 residues. Germline V gene sequence: CDR1 SGHRS, CDR2 YFSETQ. CDR3 bases: TGCGCCAGCAGCTTGTACGGGAGGGCCCTATACAATGAGCAGTTCTTC. Its protein is CASSLYGRALYNEQFF.

This clonotype has more than one count but fewer than ten. The rearrangement links TRBV29-1 to TRBJ2-1, with unresolved D. CDR1 SQVTM and CDR2 ANQGSEA come from the germline V gene. The CDR3 is made up of 13 amino acids. Trimming removed 2 bases from V and 0 bases from J, with 5 bases in between. The CDR3 protein is CSVELHSYNEQFF. The CDR3 nucleotides read TGCAGCGTTGAACTCCACTCCTACAATGAGCAGTTCTTC.

This clonotype was seen many times. The chain recombines TRBV11-1 with TRBJ1-1, with 9 bases fitting TRBD1. The V gene end was trimmed by 2 bases and the J gene end by 0 bases; junction bases not matched to a gene: 4. Per germline, CDR1 SGHAT and CDR2 FQDESV (reference sequence). The CDR3 runs 16 residues. The CDR3 DNA follows: TGTGCCAGCAGCTTAAACAGGGGGCGGATGAACACTGAAGCTTTCTTT. It specifies CASSLNRGRMNTEAFF.

This clonotype came up many times. The chain employs TRBV6-2 or TRBV6-3 and TRBJ2-7; no clear D. The CDR3 spans 12 residues. Germline CDR1 is MNHEY and CDR2 is SVGEGT. The ends were cut back, 7 bases at V and 0 bases at J, with 7 bases in the middle. The CDR3, as DNA: TGTGCCAGCAATGGGGACTCCTACGAGCAGTACTTC. Amino acid sequence: CASNGDSYEQYF.

This clonotype showed up many times. The rearrangement links TRBV5-1 to TRBJ2-7; D gene uncertain. The length of the CDR3 is 13 residues. Germline V CDR1 and CDR2: SGHRS, YFSETQ. The V and J ends lost 5 bases and 1 base respectively, with 10 bases between them. The CDR3 sequence: CASRQPLSYEQYF. Here the CDR3 DNA reads TGCGCCAGCAGACAGCCCCTTTCCTACGAGCAGTACTTC.

This clonotype was found many times. This chain connects TRBV30 to TRBJ2-7, with TRBD2 as a possible D gene (6 bases). The CDR3 spans 14 residues. The germline V gene encodes CDR1 GTSNPN and CDR2 SVGIG (reference sequence). Trimming took 4 bases from V and 0 from J, leaving 13 bases between them. In DNA form, the CDR3 reads TGTGCCTGGAACCGGGACTCCTCCTCCTACGAGCAGTACTTC. Protein: CAWNRDSSSYEQYF.

Many counts were recorded for this clonotype. The CDR3 reads CASSVGTANNQPQHF. CDR3 DNA: TGTGCCAGCAGCGTAGGGACAGCCAACAATCAGCCCCAGCATTTT. The chain recombines TRBV9 with TRBJ1-5, with D perhaps TRBD1 (6 bases). From germline, CDR1 is SGDLS and CDR2 YYNGEE. V shed 0 bases and J shed 3 bases, with 10 bases lying between them. This CDR3 has 15 amino acids.

This clonotype was detected ten times or more. V is TRBV28 and J is TRBJ1-2; TRBD1 is a possible D gene (6 bases). The CDR3 has 14 residues. Trimming pared 4 bases from V and 0 bases from J, leaving 9 bases between. Germline V lookup: CDR1 MDHEN, CDR2 SYDVKM. CDR3 residues: CASSSGDANYGYTF. The CDR3, as DNA: TGTGCCAGCAGTTCAGGGGATGCTAACTATGGCTACACCTTC.

The chain links TRBV6-2 or TRBV6-3 to TRBJ2-1; D remains ambiguous. The CDR3 covers 13 residues. Germline loops: CDR1 MNHEY, CDR2 SVGEGT. Trimming shortened V by 0 bases and J by 7 bases, and 7 bases separated the two germline ends. The CDR3 is CASSYSTENEQFF. CDR3 nucleotide sequence: TGTGCCAGCAGTTACTCGACGGAAAATGAGCAGTTCTTC.

The CDR3 region is CASSSLGQHEAFF. The CDR3, as DNA: TGTGCCAGCAGCTCCCTAGGACAGCATGAAGCTTTCTTT. The chain has TRBV7-3 and TRBJ1-1; D is possibly TRBD1 (6 bases). Germline loops: CDR1 SGHTA, CDR2 FQGTGA. The length of the CDR3 is 13 residues. The V end lost 4 bases, the J end lost 7 bases, and 13 bases lay between the germline ends.

Many counts were recorded for this clonotype. The chain recombines TRBV7-2 with TRBJ2-1; TRBD1 matches 11 bases. This CDR3 has 18 amino acids. Germline V CDR1 and CDR2: SGHTA, FQGNSA. V lost 5 bases to trimming and J lost 3 bases; unmatched junction nucleotides: 12. This chain's CDR3 is CASSLYPGTGGFYNEQFF. CDR3 in DNA: TGTGCCAGCAGCCTCTACCCCGGGACAGGGGGGTTCTACAATGAGCAGTTCTTC.

The chain joins TRBV24-1 to TRBJ1-5; maybe TRBD1 (5 bases). CDR3 size: 12 residues. Germline-derived CDR1 and CDR2 are KGHDR and SFDVKD. The ends were cut back, 3 bases at V and 7 bases at J, with 6 bases in the middle. In nucleotides, the CDR3 is TGTGCCACCAGTGATCCAGGGCAGCCCCAGCATTTT. Translated, it gives CATSDPGQPQHF.

CDR3 loop: CASSPGAGGGGRNRETQYF. Written as DNA, the CDR3 is TGTGCCAGCAGCCCCGGCGCCGGTGGCGGCGGGAGAAATAGGGAGACCCAGTACTTC. The V gene is TRBV5-5, the J gene TRBJ2-5; 7 positions match TRBD2. The CDR3 is 19 amino acids. Unmatched junction bases numbered 23, after V lost 4 bases and J lost 5 bases. Per germline, CDR1 SGHKS and CDR2 YYEKEE (reference sequence).

This clonotype was counted at least ten times. The V gene is TRBV5-1, the J gene TRBJ2-7; D perhaps matches TRBD1 (6 bases). This CDR3 region has 14 residues. The germline V and J ends were trimmed by 0 bases and 6 bases, with 13 bases remaining between them. The germline CDR1 and CDR2 sequences are SGHRS and YFSETQ. The CDR3: CASSLARTVGEQYF. The CDR3 DNA sequence: TGCGCCAGCAGCTTGGCGCGGACAGTAGGCGAGCAGTACTTC.

This clonotype was detected many times. The J gene is TRBJ2-7, the V gene TRBV27, with TRBD2 matching 10 bases. Germline lookup yields CDR1 MNHEY and CDR2 SMNVEV (reference sequence). This CDR3 is 18 amino acids long. Losses at the gene ends were 3 bases for V and 4 bases for J; bases not matched to a gene: 15. CDR3 residues: CASSLVSLAGEIKYEQYF. In nucleotides, the CDR3 is TGTGCCAGCAGTTTGGTTTCGCTAGCGGGAGAGATTAAGTACGAGCAGTACTTC.

This clonotype was seen many times. This chain links TRBV5-1 with TRBJ1-2, with TRBD1 identical over 9 bases. Trimming removed 3 bases from V and 3 bases from J; junction bases left unmatched: 15. The CDR3 spans 18 residues. Germline CDR1 is SGHRS and CDR2 is YFSETQ. This chain's CDR3 is CASSWRLTTGGMDYGYTF. CDR3 nucleotide sequence: TGCGCCAGCAGCTGGAGATTAACGACAGGGGGAATGGACTATGGCTACACCTTC.